This TCR beta chain was documented in a study of identical twins. Study-level findings and limits: Invariant populations such as MAIT and iNKT cells could partly muddle zero-insertion analyses.

This CDR3 spans 14 amino acids. In germline, CDR1 is MGHRA, CDR2 YSYEKL. V lost 3 bases and J lost 5, with 13 bases in between. In its sample, this clonotype was seen many times. Antigen specificity is unknown. TCRdb used MiXCR to reprocess the 5' RACE reads, holding one entry per CDR3 protein. The table records 700,000 to 950,000 distinct CDR3 sequences, about 12% of them present only once. The same data also contributed to another study, on yellow fever vaccine responses in identical twins.

This receptor was obtained from a woman younger than 30 in good health. The specimen was PBMCs. V and J are TRBV4-1 and TRBJ2-5, with D hard to call. The CDR3 loop reads CASSQPGEGETQYF. CDR3 coding DNA: TGCGCCAGCAGCCAGCCTGGAGAAGGGGAGACCCAGTACTTC.